The 29 T cell receptor beta chains below all came from one sample that was sequenced in a study of blood T cells in healthy people across ages. The use of a sample-barcoded 5' primer and a J-beta primer mix characterized a second PCR of roughly 6 to 12 cycles. TCRdb reprocessed the 5' RACE reads with MiXCR, giving one entry per CDR3 protein. The sample contains 550,000 to 750,000 distinct CDR3 sequences, around a fifth of which appear only once. The sequenced material came from blood. The receptors were sampled from a man in his 70s in good health.

This clonotype was found many times. This chain links TRBV5-1 with TRBJ2-7, with a tentative D call TRBD1 (6 bases). CDR3 length: 15 amino acids. CDR1 is SGHRS and CDR2 is YFSETQ in the germline V gene. Trimming shortened V by 1 base and J by 0 bases, and 11 bases separated the two germline ends. CDR3 region: CASSLYETGSYEQYF. CDR3 sequence (DNA): TGCGCCAGCAGCTTGTATGAGACAGGCTCCTACGAGCAGTACTTC.

This chain joins TRBV3-1 and TRBJ2-2; no definite D call. The germline V gene encodes CDR1 LGHDT and CDR2 YNNKEL (reference sequence). Trimming took 1 base from V and 6 from J, leaving 6 bases between them. There are 13 residues in the CDR3. In DNA, the CDR3 is TGTGCCAGCAGCCAAGTCCAGTCCGGGGAGCTGTTTTTT. Translating gives CASSQVQSGELFF.

This sequence joins TRBV29-1 and TRBJ1-2; a possible D gene is TRBD1 (5 bases). Germline loops: CDR1 SQVTM, CDR2 ANQGSEA. The CDR3 has 11 amino acids. The V and J ends lost 4 bases and 4 bases respectively, with 7 bases between them. Here the CDR3 DNA reads TGCAGCGTTGTCAGGGCCTATGGCTACACCTTC. Protein sequence: CSVVRAYGYTF.

This clonotype was counted only a few times. The chain carries TRBV20-1 and TRBJ2-1; D gene uncertain. V lost 3 bases and J lost 6, with 15 bases in between. From germline, CDR1 is DFQATT and CDR2 SNEGSKA (reference sequence). The CDR3 sequence is 14 residues long. CDR3 in DNA: TGCAGTGCTAGTGCGGACCACTTCCTCAATGAGCAGTTCTTC. It encodes CSASADHFLNEQFF.

The rearrangement links TRBV7-9 to TRBJ1-1, with no clear D. Trimming shortened V by 5 bases and J by 1 base, and 20 bases separated the two germline ends. Germline V CDR1 and CDR2: SEHNR, FQNEAQ (reference sequence). This CDR3 region has 17 residues. The DNA of the CDR3 is TGTGCCAGCAGCCATCTCCCAAGTAATGAGGGGAACACTGAAGCTTTCTTT. This encodes CASSHLPSNEGNTEAFF.

Note on this clonotype: Possible read error: a much larger clone is one base away. The chain joins TRBV21-1 to TRBJ2-6; the table calls TRBD1, which could not be checked here. TRBV21-1 is noted as a pseudogene. The CDR3 runs 18 residues. The CDR3 nucleotides are TGTGCCAGCAGCAAAAATTTCCGGGCAGCCTCTGGGGCCAACGTCCTGACTTTC. Encoded protein: CASSKNFRAASGANVLTF.

Remarks on this clonotype: A junction boundary mismatches the germline segment, possibly from a read error. The chain has TRBV11-2 and TRBJ1-2; TRBD1 might be the D (5 bases). Germline CDR1 is SGHAT and CDR2 is FQNNGV. The CDR3 is 15 residues long. The CDR3 region is CAGSLGGKGDYGYTF. The CDR3 region has the DNA TGTGCCGGCAGCTTAGGAGGCAAAGGGGACTATGGCTACACCTTC.

This chain uses TRBV3-1 with TRBJ1-4; perhaps TRBD1 as D (5 bases). Looked up from germline, CDR1 is LGHDT and CDR2 is YNNKEL (reference sequence). Deletions cut 4 bases from V and 0 bases from J, with 12 bases between. The CDR3 is made up of 16 amino acids. Here the CDR3 DNA reads TGTGCCAGCAGCCCGCGGGACGGTGCAACTAATGAAAAACTGTTTTTT. Encoded protein: CASSPRDGATNEKLFF. The full variable domain, in which reference TRBV3-1 and TRBJ1-4 provide the parts outside the CDR3, is DTAVSQTPKYLVTQMGNDKSIKCEQNLGHDTMYWYKQDSKKFLKIMFSYNNKELIINETVPNRFSPKSPDKAHLNLHINSLELGDSAVYFCASSPRDGATNEKLFFGSGTQLSVL.

This clonotype came up many times. This chain connects TRBV7-2 to TRBJ2-1; D is uncertain. Between the trimmed V and J ends, which lost 1 base and 2 bases, there was a span of 6 bases. The CDR3 runs 14 residues. Per germline, CDR1 SGHTA and CDR2 FQGNSA. CDR3 region: CASSLGGPYNEQFF. The DNA for the CDR3 is TGTGCCAGCAGCTTAGGTGGGCCCTACAATGAGCAGTTCTTC.

The genes are TRBV11-2 and TRBJ1-2; 7 nucleotides match TRBD1. V lost 5 bases and J lost 9; bases outside the gene matches: 6. CDR3 length equals 12 residues. Germline CDR1 SGHAT, CDR2 FQNNGV. DNA of the CDR3: TGTGCCAGCAGCAGGGACAGCGTGAGCTACACCTTC. Its protein product is CASSRDSVSYTF.

This chain links TRBV5-1 with TRBJ2-1, with TRBD2 identical over 9 bases. Trimming took 0 bases from V and 0 from J; bases not matched to a gene: 4. Germline V gene data show CDR1 as SGHRS and CDR2 as YFSETQ. The CDR3 loop spans 17 amino acids. For the CDR3, the DNA is TGCGCCAGCAGCTTGGGCTGGCGGGAGGGCTCCTACAATGAGCAGTTCTTC. It encodes CASSLGWREGSYNEQFF.

J is TRBJ2-7 and V is TRBV10-3; maybe TRBD2 (5 bases). This CDR3 region has 16 residues. Per the germline V gene, CDR1 is ENHRY and CDR2 is SYGVKD. Trimming took off 0 bases at V and 6 bases at J, with 18 bases between the two ends. The CDR3: CAISESTRGLGSEQYF. In DNA form, the CDR3 reads TGTGCCATCAGTGAGTCGACTCGGGGTTTAGGGAGCGAGCAGTACTTC.

The V and J genes are TRBV5-1 and TRBJ2-7; 11 bases align to TRBD2. V was clipped by 4 bases and J by 3 bases; unmatched bases: 6. Germline V lookup: CDR1 SGHRS, CDR2 YFSETQ. The CDR3 contains 15 residues. DNA for the CDR3: TGCGCCAGCAGCAGGGGACTAGCGGACTTCTACGAGCAGTACTTC. Its translation: CASSRGLADFYEQYF.

About this clonotype: The CDR3 carries no conserved terminal phenylalanine or tryptophan, so it likely arises from a read error. This rearrangement joins TRBV6-5 to TRBJ2-1; D might be TRBD1 or TRBD2, each matching 5 bases. Germline loops: CDR1 MNHEY, CDR2 SVGAGI. The CDR3 loop spans 16 amino acids. V was clipped by 2 bases and J by 4 bases, with 15 bases between them. CDR3 amino acids: CASSYAGQRGYNEQFL. CDR3 sequence (DNA): TGTGCCAGCAGTTACGCGGGCCAGAGGGGATACAATGAGCAGTTCCTC.

The sample holds many counts of this clonotype. The chain carries TRBV6-2 or TRBV6-3 and TRBJ2-5, with D perhaps given as TRBD1 or TRBD2 (5 bases each). V lost 5 bases, J lost 5 bases, and 12 bases lay in between. This CDR3 is 13 amino acids long. Per germline, CDR1 MNHEY and CDR2 SVGEGT. The CDR3 DNA reads as TGTGCCAGCAGTGGGACCTCCGGGGAGACCCAGTACTTC. It yields the protein CASSGTSGETQYF.

The chain combines TRBV6-2 or TRBV6-3 with TRBJ1-2; TRBD1 is a possible D gene (5 bases). Germline CDR1 reads MNHEY; CDR2 reads SVGEGT. This CDR3 contains 18 residues. Trimming took off 2 bases at V and 5 bases at J, with 24 bases between the two ends. The CDR3 is CASSYRGAGPQDRYGYTF. DNA for the CDR3: TGTGCCAGCAGTTACCGCGGGGCAGGACCCCAGGACCGTTATGGCTACACCTTC.

The chain links TRBV20-1 to TRBJ1-1; the D gene is possibly TRBD1 (6 bases). V shed 6 bases and J shed 5 bases, with 16 bases lying between them. CDR1 and CDR2 from the germline V gene are DFQATT and SNEGSKA (reference sequence). The CDR3 consists of 13 residues. The CDR3 region is CSAALGAWTEAFF. In nucleotides, the CDR3 is TGCAGTGCAGCCTTGGGGGCTTGGACTGAAGCTTTCTTT.

This clonotype has just a few counts. It may be a read error: a sequence one base away is much more abundant. This rearrangement joins TRBV9 to TRBJ2-2; TRBD1 might be the D (8 bases). CDR1 is SGDLS, CDR2 YYNGEE, per germline. V lost 6 bases to trimming and J lost 5 bases, with 11 bases between them. The CDR3 is 13 amino acids. The CDR3 reads CASKQGGTGELFF. In nucleotides, the CDR3 is TGTGCCAGCAAACAGGGGGGGACCGGGGAGCTGTTTTTT. The entire variable domain, with the rest obtained from reference TRBV9 and TRBJ2-2, is as follows: DSGVTQTPKHLITATGQRVTLRCSPRSGDLSVYWYQQSLDQGLQFLIQYYNGEERAKGNILERFSAQQFPDLHSELNLSSLELGDSALYFCASKQGGTGELFFGEGSRLTVL.

A few counts support this clonotype. V is TRBV5-1 and J is TRBJ2-7, with D perhaps TRBD2 (5 bases). The CDR3 totals 13 residues. Trimming took 6 bases from V and 0 from J, leaving 10 bases between them. The germline V gene has CDR1 SGHRS and CDR2 YFSETQ. The CDR3 here is CASKEASSYEQYF. The CDR3 DNA reads TGCGCCAGCAAGGAGGCAAGCTCCTACGAGCAGTACTTC.

The V and J genes are TRBV27 and TRBJ1-5, with 9 bases lining up with TRBD1. The V gene end was trimmed by 6 bases and the J gene end by 7 bases; junction bases not matched to a gene: 7. CDR1 is MNHEY and CDR2 is SMNVEV in the germline V gene (reference sequence). The CDR3 is made up of 14 amino acids. For the CDR3, the DNA is TGTGCCAGCAGACCCGGGACAGGGAACCAGCCCCAGCATTTT. Protein product: CASRPGTGNQPQHF.

J is TRBJ2-5 and V is TRBV29-1; 14 bases align to TRBD2. V gave up 7 bases and J gave up 4 bases; unmatched junction bases: 11. CDR1 is SQVTM and CDR2 is ANQGSEA in the germline V gene. This CDR3 has 16 residues. The CDR3 here is CSADGTSGSSGETQYF. The CDR3 bases are TGCAGCGCTGACGGGACTAGCGGGAGTTCGGGAGAGACCCAGTACTTC.

This clonotype turned up a few times. The CDR3 sequence: CSARGGGTEAFF. The DNA for the CDR3 is TGCAGTGCTAGGGGGGGAGGGACTGAAGCTTTCTTT. The V and J genes are TRBV29-1 and TRBJ1-1, with D perhaps matching TRBD1 (6 bases). The CDR3 covers 12 residues. Germline assignment: CDR1 SQVTM and CDR2 ANQGSEA.

V gene TRBV9 combines with J gene TRBJ2-2; D remains ambiguous. The germline V and J ends were trimmed by 4 bases and 5 bases, with 9 bases remaining between them. Germline loops: CDR1 SGDLS, CDR2 YYNGEE. This CDR3 contains 13 residues. The CDR3 is CASSPEPTGELFF. As DNA, the CDR3 is TGTGCCAGCAGCCCCGAGCCGACCGGGGAGCTGTTTTTT.

This clonotype was seen more than once but under ten times. The rearrangement links TRBV11-2 to TRBJ1-5; D call uncertain. The CDR3 spans 16 residues. Trimming shortened V by 5 bases and J by 0 bases, and 14 bases separated the two germline ends. The germline CDR1 and CDR2 sequences are SGHAT and FQNNGV. The CDR3 nucleotides read TGTGCCAGCAGCCGGGGTACGGTCTATAGCAATCAGCCCCAGCATTTT. As protein: CASSRGTVYSNQPQHF.

For this clonotype: In this CDR3 the conserved last residue, phenylalanine or tryptophan, is missing, so a read error is likely. V gene TRBV6-5 combines with J gene TRBJ1-1; D uncertain. Per germline, CDR1 MNHEY and CDR2 SVGAGI. The CDR3 is 15 residues long. V was clipped by 0 bases and J by 6 bases, with 14 bases between them. The CDR3 spells CASSYSLEGKAEAFL. In nucleotides, the CDR3 is TGTGCCAGCAGTTACTCGCTGGAGGGAAAGGCTGAAGCTTTCCTT.

This clonotype has only a few counts. This chain uses TRBV7-3 with TRBJ2-3, with TRBD1 as a possible D gene (6 bases). Germline CDR1 SGHTA, CDR2 FQGTGA. The CDR3 is 14 amino acids. Trimming stripped 1 base from V and 8 bases from J, with 13 bases between. CDR3 sequence (DNA): TGTGCCAGCAGCTTAAGTCCAGGGGTGGGTACGCAGTATTTT. Amino acid sequence: CASSLSPGVGTQYF.

In regard to this clonotype: This may come from a read error, since a much larger clone is one base off. This chain uses TRBV20-1 with TRBJ2-4; 12 nucleotides line up with TRBD1. This CDR3 spans 16 amino acids. Germline V lookup: CDR1 DFQATT, CDR2 SNEGSKA (reference sequence). In nucleotides, the CDR3 is TGCAGTGCTAGGTCACCGGGACAGGGGGCCAAAAGCATTCAGTACTTC. Translating gives CSARSPGQGAKSIQYF.

J is TRBJ2-5 and V is TRBV6-5; 12 nucleotides line up with TRBD2. The DNA end lines up better with TRBJ2-1; the J call may be wrong. This CDR3 comprises 15 residues. CDR1 MNHEY and CDR2 SVGAGI come from the germline V gene. The CDR3 reads CASIPLAGGLSEQFF. CDR3 bases: TGTGCCAGCATCCCACTAGCGGGAGGCTTGTCCGAGCAGTTCTTC.

The chain has TRBV6-1 and TRBJ2-5; the match to TRBD1 covers 9 bases. This CDR3 region has 16 residues. V was clipped by 4 bases and J by 5 bases; unmatched bases: 11. Looked up from germline, CDR1 is MNHNS and CDR2 is SASEGT. CDR3 amino acids: CASSVDPQGALETQYF. The DNA of the CDR3 is TGTGCCAGCAGTGTAGACCCACAGGGGGCCCTGGAGACCCAGTACTTC.